Below are 15 T cell receptor beta chains sequenced from a single sample in a study of blood T cell repertoires in COVID-19. TCRdb keeps only in-frame clones here, not all; method: immunoSEQ multiplex PCR. The sample has 450,000 to 600,000 clones, roughly nine tenths seen once. Sequenced input: PBMCs or T cells enriched from blood (not recorded which). All receptors derive from a young woman who had recovered from COVID-19.

The gene calls are TRBV15 and TRBJ1-4, with D possibly matching TRBD1 (6 bases). Trimming took 0 bases from V and 2 from J, leaving 13 bases between them. Germline lookup yields CDR1 LNHNV and CDR2 YYDKDF (reference sequence). The CDR3 totals 17 residues. The CDR3 loop reads CATSRELRTATNEKLFF. DNA for the CDR3: TGTGCCACCAGCAGAGAGTTAAGGACAGCCACTAATGAAAAACTGTTTTTT.

The chain couples TRBV11-2 to TRBJ2-7; possibly TRBD2 for D (5 bases). Trimming pared 5 bases from V and 6 bases from J, leaving 17 bases between. Germline values: CDR1 SGHAT, CDR2 FQNNGV. CDR3 length equals 14 residues. CDR3 DNA: TGTGCCAGCAGCCACAACAATCTAGCTGGCGAGCAGTACTTC. It specifies CASSHNNLAGEQYF. Looking up the rest from reference TRBV11-2 and TRBJ2-7 gives the full variable domain: EAGVAQSPRYKIIEKRQSVAFWCNPISGHATLYWYQQILGQGPKLLIQFQNNGVVDDSQLPKDRFSAERLKGVDSTLKIQPAKLEDSAVYLCASSHNNLAGEQYFGPGTRLTVT.

J is TRBJ2-7 and V is TRBV28; 9 nucleotides match TRBD1. The V gene end was trimmed by 2 bases and the J gene end by 7 bases; junction bases not matched to a gene: 6. The V gene's germline CDR1 is MDHEN and CDR2 SYDVKM. The CDR3 length is 14 residues. The chain's CDR3 is CASSLPGQGREQYF. DNA for the CDR3: TGTGCCAGCAGTTTACCCGGACAGGGGCGAGAGCAGTACTTC.

The genes are TRBV10-3 and TRBJ2-7, with a weak D call TRBD1 (6 bases). Trimming removed 8 bases at V and 6 bases at J, with 11 bases between. Germline assignment: CDR1 ENHRY and CDR2 SYGVKD. This CDR3 has 11 residues. CDR3 nucleotides: TGTGCCATCCTCCAGGGGTCCGAGCAGTACTTC. Protein: CAILQGSEQYF.

This chain joins TRBV10-3 and TRBJ1-2; no definite D call. V lost 6 bases to trimming and J lost 1 base, with 18 bases between them. Germline V gene lookup returns CDR1 ENHRY and CDR2 SYGVKD. The CDR3 runs 16 residues. CDR3 loop: CAIRNSNSTINYGYTF. DNA of the CDR3: TGTGCCATCAGGAACAGTAACAGCACAATTAACTATGGCTACACCTTC.

This rearrangement joins TRBV2 to TRBJ2-1; tentative D call: TRBD1 (6 bases). V was trimmed by 8 bases and J by 0 bases, leaving 11 bases between them. The CDR3 is made up of 14 amino acids. Germline CDR1 SNHLY, CDR2 FYNNEI. CDR3 protein: CASGTGSSYNEQFF. The CDR3, as DNA: TGTGCCAGCGGTACAGGGAGCTCCTACAATGAGCAGTTCTTC.

The chain combines TRBV2 with TRBJ2-3; the D is unclear. Germline-derived CDR1 and CDR2 are SNHLY and FYNNEI. CDR3 size: 13 residues. Trimming shortened V by 4 bases and J by 3 bases, and 8 bases separated the two germline ends. CDR3 residues: CASSVLSTDTQYF. The CDR3 nucleotides read TGTGCCAGCAGTGTACTATCTACAGATACGCAGTATTTT.

V and J are TRBV5-1 and TRBJ2-1, with 7 bases matching TRBD1. Germline trimming cut 4 bases from V and 6 bases from J; bases unmatched to any gene: 10. Germline V CDR1 and CDR2: SGHRS, YFSETQ. The CDR3 is 15 residues long. CDR3 region: CASSPPSGQSNEQFF. CDR3 DNA: TGCGCCAGCAGCCCTCCTTCGGGACAGAGCAATGAGCAGTTCTTC.

This chain connects TRBV7-2 to TRBJ1-1; D is undetermined. CDR1 and CDR2 from the germline V gene are SGHTA and FQGNSA. This CDR3 has 15 residues. V shed 7 bases and J shed 10 bases, with 25 bases lying between them. The CDR3 is CASTLKNKATGIAFF. DNA of the CDR3: TGTGCCAGCACCCTAAAGAATAAGGCTACGGGAATAGCTTTCTTT.

The sample holds one count of this clone. The chain recombines TRBV30 with TRBJ2-5; D is perhaps TRBD2 (6 bases). Germline assignment: CDR1 GTSNPN and CDR2 SVGIG (reference sequence). The germline V and J ends were trimmed by 4 bases and 2 bases, with 17 bases remaining between them. The CDR3 has 15 amino acids. The CDR3 region has the DNA TGTGCCTGGAACCCCCCAGGTGCGGGGCAAGAGACCCAGTACTTC. It yields the protein CAWNPPGAGQETQYF. The entire variable domain, with the rest obtained from reference TRBV30 and TRBJ2-5, is as follows: SQTIHQWPATLVQPVGSPLSLECTVEGTSNPNLYWYRQAAGRGLQLLFYSVGIGQISSEVPQNLSASRPQDRQFILSSKKLLLSDSGFYLCAWNPPGAGQETQYFGPGTRLLVL.

V and J are TRBV7-8 and TRBJ2-5, with 10 bases lining up with TRBD2. J gave up 2 bases and V 8 bases, and 8 bases lay outside the gene matches. Germline-derived CDR1 and CDR2 are SGHVS and FQNEAQ. This CDR3 region has 15 residues. The CDR3 region is CASFKRGGGQETQYF. CDR3 coding DNA: TGTGCCAGCTTTAAGCGGGGGGGCGGTCAAGAGACCCAGTACTTC.

With respect to this clone: The junction departs from the called germline gene at one end, perhaps through a read error. The chain employs TRBV19 and TRBJ1-4, with 8 bases aligning to TRBD1. Germline values: CDR1 LNHDA, CDR2 SQIVND (reference sequence). The CDR3 length is 13 residues. The CDR3 DNA sequence: TGTGCCAGTAGTTACCAGGGGGCGATGGCGGAAGTTTTT. Translating gives CASSYQGAMAEVF.

This clone has more than one count but fewer than ten. V is TRBV5-8 and J is TRBJ2-3, with D perhaps matching TRBD1 (5 bases). V shed 2 bases and J shed 3 bases, with 13 bases lying between them. CDR1 SGHTS and CDR2 YDEGEE come from the germline V gene. The length of the CDR3 is 15 residues. The CDR3 nucleotides read TGTGCCAGCAGCTTATTGACAGAAGTTACAGATACGCAGTATTTT. Its protein is CASSLLTEVTDTQYF.

The CDR3 protein is CASLPSTVSLYEQYF. Here the CDR3 DNA reads TGTGCCAGCCTCCCCTCGACAGTGTCCCTTTACGAGCAGTACTTC. The J gene is TRBJ2-7, the V gene TRBV6-5, with D perhaps TRBD1 (5 bases). This CDR3 is 15 amino acids long. Trimming stripped 8 bases from V and 4 bases from J, with 21 bases between. Germline CDR1 and CDR2: MNHEY and SVGAGI.

The rearrangement uses TRBV5-4 and TRBJ1-5; D might be TRBD1 (6 bases). The V end lost 4 bases, the J end lost 1 base, and 18 bases lay between the germline ends. This CDR3 comprises 17 residues. Germline lookup yields CDR1 SGHNT and CDR2 YYREEE (reference sequence). The CDR3 bases are TGTGCCAGCAGCCCCGACAGGTTGTGGGGAAGCAATCAGCCCCAGCATTTT. It specifies CASSPDRLWGSNQPQHF.